The clone carrying this T cell receptor beta chain was picked up a small number of times. The data originate from a study of T-cell reconstitution after alpha-beta-depleted transplantation in children. Construction of the TCRbeta library involved unique molecular identifiers. TCRdb reprocessed the PCR reads with MiXCR, giving one entry per CDR3 protein. Of some 300,000 distinct CDR3 sequences listed, over 9.5% are singletons. This CDR3 is built from 16 residues. V lost 5 bases and J 4 bases, leaving 21 bases between the germline ends. Germline V gene data show CDR1 as MDHEN and CDR2 as SYDVKM. The gene calls are TRBV28 and TRBJ2-7; D possibly uses TRBD1 or TRBD2 (5 bases each). Material: PBMCs, obtained before TCRalphabeta/CD19-depleted stem cell transplant. The source is a boy in the first two years of life with acute myeloid leukemia, due to receive a stem cell transplant. This chain's CDR3 is CASSPSGLEGEYEQYF. CDR3 coding DNA: TGTGCCAGCAGTCCCTCTGGGCTAGAAGGGGAGTACGAGCAGTACTTC. Full variable domain (remainder filled in from reference TRBV28 and TRBJ2-7): DVKVTQSSRYLVKRTGEKVFLECVQDMDHENMFWYRQDPGLGLRLIYFSYDVKMKEKGDIPEGYSVSREKKERFSLILESASTNQTSMYLCASSPSGLEGEYEQYFGPGTRLTVT.